What follows describes a single T cell receptor (beta chain). Its antigen is not known. Deletions cut 4 bases from V and 1 base from J, with 1 base between. Per germline, CDR1 SNHLY and CDR2 FYNNEI. This CDR3 region has 11 residues. Pooling was applied to second doses at about 4 or about 12 weeks. This sample stems from a study of T cell responses to AZD1222 COVID-19 vaccine. The repertoire was sequenced with immunoSEQ multiplex PCR; TCRdb's copy has only in-frame clones and lacks some. The sample shows 26,000 or so clones, about nine tenths of them seen only once. Overall study findings and caveats: A rise in Spike-specific TCR breadth and depth followed two AZD1222 doses. None of the repertoires were sampled until the peak T cell response had passed. Seropositive status at baseline applied to only six AZD1222 recipients.

The input for sequencing was peripheral blood, taken 28 days after the second AZD1222 dose. The V gene is TRBV2, the J gene TRBJ2-5; D ambiguous. The clonotype comes from an adult who received the AZD1222 COVID-19 vaccine. In nucleotides, the CDR3 is TGTGCCAGCAGTGTCCAAGAGACCCAGTACTTC. It encodes CASSVQETQYF.